The 4 T cell receptor beta chains below were found in one sample sequenced in a study of blood T cell repertoires in COVID-19. Sequenced by immunoSEQ multiplex PCR; TCRdb stores in-frame clones only, minus some. Among roughly 250,000 clones listed, over 90% were seen once. Sequencing was carried out using peripheral blood. The source of these receptors is a man aged 25 to 40 with COVID-19, enrolled during active disease.

The V call is TRBV12-3 or TRBV12-4, the J call TRBJ1-3; D is unresolved. V was pared by 6 bases and J by 4 bases, with 10 bases between. This CDR3 is built from 13 residues. The CDR3 DNA reads TGTGCCAGCAGGCAGAGGGAAGGAAACACCATATATTTT. This codes for CASRQREGNTIYF.

V usage is TRBV29-1 and J usage is TRBJ2-3; perhaps TRBD2 as D (5 bases). Trimming pared 4 bases from V and 2 bases from J, leaving 10 bases between. This CDR3 spans 13 amino acids. Per the germline V gene, CDR1 is SQVTM and CDR2 is ANQGSEA. Written as DNA, the CDR3 is TGCAGCGTTGGCGGGCCATTCACAGATACGCAGTATTTT. Translating gives CSVGGPFTDTQYF.

The chain employs TRBV6-2 or TRBV6-3 and TRBJ2-5; a possible D gene is TRBD1 (6 bases). V lost 5 bases and J lost 2, with 12 bases in between. Germline-derived CDR1 and CDR2 are MNHEY and SVGEGT. This CDR3 comprises 14 residues. In DNA form, the CDR3 reads TGTGCCAGCAGTCACCGGGACAATCAAGAGACCCAGTACTTC. It encodes CASSHRDNQETQYF.

The chain has TRBV19 and TRBJ1-3; 7 nucleotides line up with TRBD1. From germline, CDR1 is LNHDA and CDR2 SQIVND (reference sequence). Germline trimming cut 3 bases from V and 0 bases from J; bases unmatched to any gene: 5. The CDR3 runs to 16 residues. CDR3 in DNA: TGTGCCAGTAGTATGTGGGACAGCTACTCTGGAAACACCATATATTTT. Translated: CASSMWDSYSGNTIYF. Using reference TRBV19 and TRBJ1-3 for the parts outside the CDR3, the full variable domain is DGGITQSPKYLFRKEGQNVTLSCEQNLNHDAMYWYRQDPGQGLRLIYYSQIVNDFQKGDIAEGYSVSREKKESFPLTVTSAQKNPTAFYLCASSMWDSYSGNTIYFGEGSWLTVV.